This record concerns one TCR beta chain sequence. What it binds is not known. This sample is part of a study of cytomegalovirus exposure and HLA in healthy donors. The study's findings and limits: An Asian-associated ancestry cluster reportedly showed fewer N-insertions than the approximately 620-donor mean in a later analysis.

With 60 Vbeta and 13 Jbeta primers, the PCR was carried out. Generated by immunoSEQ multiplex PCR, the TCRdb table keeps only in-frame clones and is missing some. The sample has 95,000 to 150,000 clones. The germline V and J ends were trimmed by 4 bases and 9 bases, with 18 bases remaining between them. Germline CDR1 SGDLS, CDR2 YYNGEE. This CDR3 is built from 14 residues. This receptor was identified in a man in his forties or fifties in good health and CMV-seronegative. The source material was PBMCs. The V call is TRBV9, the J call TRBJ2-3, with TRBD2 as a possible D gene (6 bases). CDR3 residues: CASSIPGVGSTQYF. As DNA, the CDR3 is TGTGCCAGCAGCATTCCGGGAGTAGGGTCCACGCAGTATTTT.